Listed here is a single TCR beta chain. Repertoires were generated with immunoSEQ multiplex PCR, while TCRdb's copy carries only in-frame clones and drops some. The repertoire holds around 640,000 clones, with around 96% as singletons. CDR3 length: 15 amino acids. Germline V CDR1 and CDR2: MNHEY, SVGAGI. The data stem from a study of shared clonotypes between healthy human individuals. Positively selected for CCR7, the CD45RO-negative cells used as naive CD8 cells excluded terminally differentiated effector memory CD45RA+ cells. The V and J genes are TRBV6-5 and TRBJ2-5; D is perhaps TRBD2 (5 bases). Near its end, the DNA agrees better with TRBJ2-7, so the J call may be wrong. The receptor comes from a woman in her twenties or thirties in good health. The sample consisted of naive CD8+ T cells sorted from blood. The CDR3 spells CASSYSLLGTYEQYF. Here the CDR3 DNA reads TGTGCCAGCAGTTACTCGCTACTAGGCACTTACGAGCAGTACTTC.